Listed here is a single TCR beta chain. Germline loops: CDR1 SGDLS, CDR2 YYNGEE. This CDR3 has 14 amino acids. Trimming cost V 3 bases and J 6 bases, with 16 bases left between them. 60 Vbeta and 13 Jbeta primers were used in PCR. Clones were read by immunoSEQ multiplex PCR, and TCRdb kept only the in-frame ones, dropping some. This table holds about 73,000 clones, roughly 70% found once. The data are from a study of cytomegalovirus exposure and HLA in healthy donors. V gene TRBV9 combines with J gene TRBJ2-7; a weak D match, TRBD2 (5 bases). This clonotype was obtained from a man in his sixties or seventies in good health and CMV-seronegative. What was sequenced was PBMCs. The CDR3, as DNA: TGTGCCAGCAGCGCGAGTCCGGGAATTCTCGAGCAGTACTTC. As protein: CASSASPGILEQYF.